This T cell receptor beta chain was documented in a study of blood T cell repertoires in COVID-19. In the study overall: Spain, Italy and the United States supplied samples that represented acute and convalescent COVID-19.

Per the original methods: Reference gene primer amplification yielded estimated nucleated cell counts. Using immunoSEQ multiplex PCR, the repertoire was profiled, and TCRdb retains in-frame clones only, with some absent. V, J and clone size are those of that table, while D and trimming were read from the DNA. Here the sample spans over 200,000 clones, 86% being singletons. V lost 2 bases and J lost 3, with 8 bases in between. The CDR3 has 13 amino acids. Germline lookup yields CDR1 SGHTA and CDR2 FQGNSA. The material sequenced was peripheral blood. This chain links TRBV7-2 with TRBJ2-7, with TRBD1 as a possible D gene (6 bases). The clonotype originates from a man in his forties or fifties who had recovered from COVID-19. CDR3 DNA: TGTGCCAGCAGCTTAACAGGGAACTACGAGCAGTACTTC. This gives the protein CASSLTGNYEQYF.